One and the same sample provided the 10 T cell receptor beta chains below, sequenced in a study of spatial heterogeneity in lung cancer (dated by TCRdb to the late 2010s). Libraries were prepared through 5' RACE. TCRdb names NextSeq 500 as the instrument used. The public reads were reprocessed in TCRdb via fastp at Q25 and MiXCR, keeping in-frame beta chains. Identical CDR3 protein sequences are pooled into one entry, listed with their most common genes and DNA. This sample comprises about 10,000 distinct CDR3 sequences, under 4.5% of them detected only once. The biggest ten clones account for around 50% of the sample. The time point label of this sample denotes: sample taken at primary tumor resection. TCR sequencing used whole RNA extracted from tumor and nontumor lung tissue, or from cryopreserved PBMC samples, without cell sorting. This material consisted of PBMCs, taken at surgery. The receptors were sampled from a female donor with early-stage non-small cell lung cancer.

This clonotype was counted ten times or more. This beta chain turned up in a library designed for alpha chains; as an off-target read, its abundance says little. This chain connects TRBV5-6 to TRBJ2-3, with D perhaps TRBD1 or TRBD2 (5 bases each). V was shortened by 1 base and J by 6 bases, with 18 bases between the two germline ends. This CDR3 is built from 16 residues. From germline, CDR1 is SGHDT and CDR2 YYEEEE. CDR3 nucleotide sequence: TGTGCCAGCAGCTTGTGGATGGGACCTTCGGGGGATACGCAGTATTTT. It translates to CASSLWMGPSGDTQYF.

With regard to this clonotype: As an off-target read in a library built for alpha chains, this beta chain has a frequency of little significance. The chain carries TRBV28 and TRBJ2-6; 7 bases fit TRBD2. V shed 4 bases and J 2 bases; nucleotides not matched to a gene: 14. There are 19 residues in the CDR3. CDR1 and CDR2 (germline): MDHEN, SYDVKM. CDR3 region: CASSSQGGSVAAGANVLTF. In DNA, the CDR3 is TGTGCCAGCAGTTCGCAAGGCGGGAGTGTGGCTGCTGGGGCCAACGTCCTGACTTTC. The full variable domain, completed using reference TRBV28 and TRBJ2-6, is DVKVTQSSRYLVKRTGEKVFLECVQDMDHENMFWYRQDPGLGLRLIYFSYDVKMKEKGDIPEGYSVSREKKERFSLILESASTNQTSMYLCASSSQGGSVAAGANVLTFGAGSRLTVL.

This clonotype was detected many times. The library was designed around alpha chains, so this beta chain is a stray read whose abundance carries little weight. This chain connects TRBV5-1 to TRBJ1-1; 7 nucleotides match TRBD1. CDR3 length: 13 amino acids. The V gene's germline CDR1 is SGHRS and CDR2 YFSETQ. Trimming took 3 bases from V and 7 from J; bases not matched to a gene: 6. This CDR3 is CASSWSRDSEAFF. The CDR3 DNA sequence: TGCGCCAGCAGCTGGTCCCGGGACAGTGAAGCTTTCTTT.

This clonotype was observed at least ten times. A library prepared for alpha chains yielded this beta chain as an off-target read; its size is of little meaning. V gene TRBV28 combines with J gene TRBJ1-2; TRBD1 matches at 10 bases. Trimming took 5 bases from V and 6 from J; bases not matched to a gene: 6. Looked up from germline, CDR1 is MDHEN and CDR2 is SYDVKM. The CDR3 is 14 residues long. In DNA form, the CDR3 reads TGTGCCAGCAGTCCCGGACAGGGGGGGAATGGCTACACCTTC. Amino acid sequence: CASSPGQGGNGYTF.

This clonotype was seen at least ten times. This beta chain is an off-target read within a library intended for alpha chains, so its frequency means little. This CDR3 reads CASSPQPLAGENTQYF. CDR3 nucleotides: TGTGCCAGCAGCCCACAACCACTAGCGGGGGAAAATACGCAGTATTTT. The chain is built from TRBV7-2 and TRBJ2-3; 11 bases are shared with TRBD2. The CDR3 covers 16 residues. Per germline, CDR1 SGHTA and CDR2 FQGNSA. The ends lost 5 bases at V and 7 bases at J; junction bases unmatched: 11.

This clonotype was picked up many times. This beta chain is off target for a library built for alpha chains, so its abundance means little. The chain employs TRBV5-1 and TRBJ2-5; no clear D. Germline CDR1 reads SGHRS; CDR2 reads YFSETQ. The CDR3 has 14 residues. V lost 0 bases and J lost 7, with 13 bases in between. CDR3 sequence (DNA): TGCGCCAGCAGCTTGGCTGGCGAGATGGGGACCCAGTACTTC. Its protein is CASSLAGEMGTQYF. The full variable domain, with the rest looked up from reference TRBV5-1 and TRBJ2-5, is KAGVTQTPRYLIKTRGQQVTLSCSPISGHRSVSWYQQTPGQGLQFLFEYFSETQRNKGNFPGRFSGRQFSNSRSEMNVSTLELGDSALYLCASSLAGEMGTQYFGPGTRLLVL.

This clonotype was found many times. This beta chain is a stray read from a library made for alpha chains; its abundance is not meaningful. This chain links TRBV28 with TRBJ1-4; D remains ambiguous. Germline CDR1 and CDR2: MDHEN and SYDVKM. V was pared by 5 bases and J by 0 bases, with 10 bases between. The CDR3 is 15 amino acids. The CDR3 sequence: CASSPLGTTNEKLFF. The CDR3 nucleotides are TGTGCCAGCAGTCCCCTGGGGACAACTAATGAAAAACTGTTTTTT.

This clonotype was seen repeatedly, ten times or more. This beta chain is a stray sequence in a library constructed for alpha chains; its clone size is not meaningful. The gene calls are TRBV6-5 and TRBJ2-2; 10 bases are a match to TRBD1. This CDR3 is 14 amino acids long. Trimming took 6 bases from V and 5 from J; bases not matched to a gene: 3. Germline CDR1 reads MNHEY; CDR2 reads SVGAGI. CDR3 in amino acids: CASRRQGATGELFF. For the CDR3, the DNA is TGTGCCAGCAGACGACAGGGGGCAACCGGGGAGCTGTTTTTT.

In this sample, this clonotype turned up many times. In a library made to pick up alpha chains, this beta chain is a stray read with a size that means little. The chain joins TRBV6-1 to TRBJ2-5; D perhaps matches TRBD1 (6 bases). The CDR3 sequence is 14 residues long. CDR1 MNHNS and CDR2 SASEGT come from the germline V gene. V lost 3 bases and J lost 2, with 10 bases in between. The CDR3, as DNA: TGTGCCAGCAGTGACGGACAGCTACAAGAGACCCAGTACTTC. Protein product: CASSDGQLQETQYF.

With regard to this clonotype: A library prepared for alpha chains yielded this beta chain as an off-target read; its size is of little meaning. The chain combines TRBV2 with TRBJ2-7; 7 nucleotides line up with TRBD1. Germline V gene lookup returns CDR1 SNHLY and CDR2 FYNNEI. With 6 bases clipped from V and 0 bases from J, the junction kept 2 bases outside the gene matches. The CDR3 is 13 amino acids. The CDR3 region is CASSWDSSYEQYF. DNA for the CDR3: TGTGCCAGCAGCTGGGACAGCTCCTACGAGCAGTACTTC. The full variable domain, with the rest looked up from reference TRBV2 and TRBJ2-7, is EPEVTQTPSHQVTQMGQEVILRCVPISNHLYFYWYRQILGQKVEFLVSFYNNEISEKSEIFDDQFSVERPDGSNFTLKIRSTKLEDSAMYFCASSWDSSYEQYFGPGTRLTVT.